One T cell receptor (beta chain) is described in this entry. Its antigen is as yet unknown. The CDR3 sequence is 14 residues long. Germline V lookup: CDR1 SGHKS, CDR2 YYEKEE (reference sequence). The sample originates from a study of CXCR3-negative and CXCR3-positive naive CD8 T cells. General observations from the study: High diversity, comparable across both naive subsets, contrasted with much lower diversity in memory CD8+ cells. TRB CDR3s of CXCR3-positive naive cells were more hydrophobic than those of CXCR3-negative naive cells.

Libraries were UMI-labeled 5' RACE TRB cDNA. TCRdb reprocessed the 5' RACE reads and reports one entry per CDR3 protein, with no DNA. The sample table sets out some 60,000 distinct CDR3 sequences. The TCR sequence derives from a human donor in good health. Some clones in this sample may be carry-over from other donors' samples. The V call is TRBV5-5, the J call TRBJ2-7; TCRdb's D call, TRBD1, is unchecked because there is no DNA. Specimen: naive CXCR3+ CD8+ T cells from blood. Subset meaning: CD45RO-CCR7+CD27+CD95- naive CD8+ T cells expressing CXCR3 (TNR3+). CDR3 sequence: CASRRTGNPYEQYF.